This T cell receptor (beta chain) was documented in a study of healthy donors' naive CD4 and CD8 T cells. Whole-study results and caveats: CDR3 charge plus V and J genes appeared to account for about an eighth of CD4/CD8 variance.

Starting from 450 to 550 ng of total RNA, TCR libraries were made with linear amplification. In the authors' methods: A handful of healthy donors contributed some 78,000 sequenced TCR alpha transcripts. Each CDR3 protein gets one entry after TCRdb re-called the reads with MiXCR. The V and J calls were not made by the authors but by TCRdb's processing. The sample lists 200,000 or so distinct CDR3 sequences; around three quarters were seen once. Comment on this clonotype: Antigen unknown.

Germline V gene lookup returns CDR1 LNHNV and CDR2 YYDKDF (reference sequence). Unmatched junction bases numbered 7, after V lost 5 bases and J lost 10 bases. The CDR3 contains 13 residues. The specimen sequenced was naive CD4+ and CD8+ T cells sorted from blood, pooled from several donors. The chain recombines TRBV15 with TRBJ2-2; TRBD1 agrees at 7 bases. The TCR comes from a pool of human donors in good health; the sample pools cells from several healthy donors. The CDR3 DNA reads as TGTGCCACCAGCGCCCCAGGGGGTGAGGAGCTGTTTTTT. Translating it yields CATSAPGGEELFF.